The next 4 T cell receptor beta chains were all read from a single sample in a study of identical twins' blood T cells. TCRdb re-analysed the 5' RACE reads in MiXCR, keeping a single row per CDR3 protein. The sample shows 350,000 to 450,000 distinct CDR3 sequences, more than 25% of them seen only once. The sequenced material came from PBMCs. The receptors were gathered from a woman between 18 and 50 years old in good health.

The genes are TRBV2 and TRBJ1-1, with D possibly matching TRBD1 (5 bases). Trimming took 9 bases from V and 0 from J, leaving 17 bases between them. There are 15 residues in the CDR3. CDR1 is SNHLY, CDR2 FYNNEI, per germline. CDR3 DNA sequence: TGTGCCAGAAGGGTCAGGGCCCCGATGAACACTGAAGCTTTCTTT. Residues: CARRVRAPMNTEAFF.

The J gene is TRBJ1-4, the V gene TRBV7-9, with TRBD1 as a possible D gene (5 bases). Between the trimmed V and J ends, which lost 4 bases and 6 bases, there was a span of 15 bases. Germline V gene sequence: CDR1 SEHNR, CDR2 FQNEAQ (reference sequence). This CDR3 contains 15 residues. The CDR3 DNA follows: TGTGCCAGCAGCTCAATGGGACGTCTGGATGAAAAACTGTTTTTT. Its protein is CASSSMGRLDEKLFF.

A note on this clonotype: Germline is not matched at one junction end, which may reflect a read error. This rearrangement joins TRBV3-1 to TRBJ1-6; D is unclear. Germline V gene sequence: CDR1 LGHDT, CDR2 YNNKEL (reference sequence). The CDR3 totals 14 residues. CDR3 protein: CASSHPPMGSPPHF. The CDR3 DNA sequence: TGTGCCAGCAGCCACCCCCCCATGGGGTCACCCCCCCACTTT.

This clonotype came up many times. V gene TRBV20-1 combines with J gene TRBJ1-1; possible D gene TRBD1, 6 bases. V was shortened by 3 bases and J by 7 bases, with 24 bases between the two germline ends. The CDR3 is 16 amino acids. In germline, CDR1 is DFQATT, CDR2 SNEGSKA (reference sequence). The CDR3 region is CSARRGRLGYIGEAFF. CDR3 coding DNA: TGCAGTGCTAGGCGGGGGCGGTTGGGATATATAGGTGAAGCTTTCTTT.